The sample holds a few counts of the clone carrying this T cell receptor (beta chain). Its antigen is unknown. The data stem from a study of T-cell reconstitution after alpha-beta-depleted transplantation in children. During its preparation, the TCRbeta library received unique molecular identifiers. TCRdb processed the PCR reads anew with MiXCR; each CDR3 protein has one entry. Among some 110,000 distinct CDR3 sequences listed, around 10% were seen once. The study, taken as a whole, reports: Where alpha-beta T cells came from about two months after transplant was reportedly several hundred expanded graft clones. At the one-year point after transplant, T-cell counts and TCRbeta diversity were found to come mostly from T cells that had been newly produced. Some patients showed high day-60 TCRbeta diversity, which derived from surviving recipient T cells and thymic progenitors.

The CDR3 is made up of 13 amino acids. Germline V gene data show CDR1 as SGHTA and CDR2 as FQGTGA. Trimming removed 5 bases at V and 8 bases at J, with 15 bases between. The origin of this receptor is a boy aged 2-15 years with acute lymphoblastic leukemia, due to receive a stem cell transplant. This chain links TRBV7-3 with TRBJ1-2; tentatively, D is TRBD1 (5 bases). The sequences come from PBMCs, collected before TCRalphabeta/CD19-depleted stem cell transplant. CDR3 bases: TGTGCCAGCAGCCCCTCGCCAGGGATCGGCTACACCTTC. Its translation: CASSPSPGIGYTF.